The sequence of this TCR beta chain was determined in a study of OX40 agonist ivuxolimab in advanced cancers. Study-level background: Ivuxolimab, an agonistic anti-OX40 (CD134) antibody, was given to patients.

Some clones are missing from TCRdb's copy, which holds only in-frame ones; the method was immunoSEQ multiplex PCR. This sample carries roughly 48,000 clones, 83% of them seen once, and the ten largest clones take roughly 1.2%. Worth noting for this clone: Its antigen is not known.

The trim removed 5 bases at V and 7 bases at J, leaving 8 bases unmatched. Germline V lookup: CDR1 SGDLS, CDR2 YYNGEE. The CDR3 is 15 amino acids. Regarding the study as a whole: Nonresponders included some who also had low normalized T-cell clonal expansion. Compared with others, partial responders at 0.1-3.0 mg/kg displayed clonal expansion among the lowest. Expanded peripheral T-cell antigen specificity went undetermined.

The sample was CD4+ or CD8+ T cells sorted from blood, taken in a trial of the OX40 agonist ivuxolimab. This sequence originates from an adult with an advanced solid tumor such as melanoma, head and neck, liver or kidney cancer. The genes are TRBV9 and TRBJ2-1; 11 bases map to TRBD2. Written as DNA, the CDR3 is TGTGCCAGCAGTGACTATAGCGGGGGGGTGAATGAGCAGTTCTTC. Protein sequence: CASSDYSGGVNEQFF.